Listed here is a single T cell receptor (beta chain). This CDR3 is built from 17 residues. Germline loops: CDR1 SGHNT, CDR2 YYREEE (reference sequence). The V and J ends lost 0 bases and 4 bases, in that order; junction bases with no gene match: 11. Those enrolled, adults aged roughly 18 to 90 years, came from about 24 US areas. Participants had their cohort set by participant-reported clinical history. It was within 2 weeks before study entry that exposed participants met a COVID-19 case. The data derive from a study of blood T cell repertoires in COVID-19. Across the study: The analysed material was cDNA or gDNA that came from T cells, B-cell-depleted T cells, or PBMCs.

Some clones are missing from TCRdb's copy, which holds only in-frame ones; the method was immunoSEQ multiplex PCR. Counted here are roughly 400,000 clones, 90% to 95% occurring once; the ten biggest clones make up about 0.78%. The sequence derives from a woman aged 40 to 55 who had been exposed to COVID-19. V usage is TRBV5-4 and J usage is TRBJ2-3; the match to TRBD2 covers 7 bases. What was sequenced was PBMCs or T cells enriched from blood (not recorded which). CDR3 region: CASSLAGRGITADTQYF. CDR3 in DNA: TGTGCCAGCAGCTTGGCCGGGCGGGGGATAACGGCAGATACGCAGTATTTT.